What follows are 16 T cell receptor beta chains derived from one specimen sequenced in a study of T-cell memory formation after mild COVID-19. TCRdb reanalysed the 5' RACE reads using MiXCR and keeps one entry per CDR3 protein. This sample has about 440,000 distinct CDR3 sequences; 15% to 25% occur once, and the top ten carry 8.4%. Sequencing was carried out using PBMCs or a T cell subset sorted from them (not recorded which). The receptors stem from an adult woman who had mild COVID-19 (a few samples of this study predate the infection). Cell type and time point are not known.

This clonotype has just a few counts. This chain connects TRBV6-4 to TRBJ2-1; no definite D call. The CDR3 runs to 14 residues. Germline-derived CDR1 and CDR2 are MRHNA and SNTAGT. The germline V and J ends were trimmed by 0 bases and 9 bases, with 12 bases remaining between them. CDR3 DNA sequence: TGTGCCAGCAGTGACTCGGAACAGAATCTTGAGCAGTTCTTC. It translates to CASSDSEQNLEQFF.

The rearrangement uses TRBV11-3 and TRBJ2-2, with D unresolved. Per germline, CDR1 SGHNT and CDR2 YENEEA. Trimming took 4 bases from V and 5 from J, leaving 5 bases between them. The CDR3 consists of 12 residues. The CDR3 region has the DNA TGTGCCAGCAGCTATAGAACCGGGGAGCTGTTTTTT. It is translated as CASSYRTGELFF.

This clonotype was seen a handful of times. The junction does not match germline at one end; this may be a read error. The chain carries TRBV7-9 and TRBJ1-1, with TRBD1 identical over 7 bases. The CDR3 totals 14 residues. Germline-derived CDR1 and CDR2 are SEHNR and FQNEAQ (reference sequence). CDR3 residues: CASTLTGAGTEAFF. As DNA, the CDR3 is TGTGCCAGCACCTTAACAGGGGCCGGAACTGAAGCTTTCTTT.

This clonotype was seen ten or more times. The chain carries TRBV6-2 or TRBV6-3 and TRBJ1-6; 8 bases agree with TRBD1. CDR1 is MNHEY and CDR2 is SVGEGT in the germline V gene. With V trimmed by 5 bases and J by 8 bases, 5 bases remained unmatched. The CDR3 contains 14 residues. CDR3: CASSLQGAYSPLHF. In DNA, the CDR3 is TGTGCCAGCAGTCTCCAGGGGGCTTATTCACCCCTCCACTTT.

The chain uses TRBV5-1 and TRBJ2-1; 10 nucleotides match TRBD2. This CDR3 has 15 amino acids. The germline V gene encodes CDR1 SGHRS and CDR2 YFSETQ. The V and J ends lost 4 bases and 3 bases, in that order; junction bases with no gene match: 4. The CDR3 DNA reads as TGCGCCAGCAGCATGACTAGCGGGTTCTACAATGAGCAGTTCTTC. Translating it yields CASSMTSGFYNEQFF.

This clonotype was recorded a few times. V is TRBV6-5 and J is TRBJ2-5; D gene uncertain. Germline V gene sequence: CDR1 MNHEY, CDR2 SVGAGI. Trimming pared 4 bases from V and 1 base from J, leaving 13 bases between. This CDR3 region has 15 residues. The CDR3 coding sequence is TGTGCCAGCAGTTCTACACCTATGTCCCAAGAGACCCAGTACTTC. It specifies CASSSTPMSQETQYF.

The rearrangement joins TRBV7-6 to TRBJ2-2; 9 bases line up with TRBD2. V lost 1 base to trimming and J lost 5 bases; unmatched junction nucleotides: 5. This CDR3 has 16 amino acids. Germline values: CDR1 SGHVS, CDR2 FNYEAQ. CDR3: CASSLEALAGTGELFF. The CDR3 DNA sequence: TGTGCCAGCAGCTTAGAGGCCCTAGCGGGAACCGGGGAGCTGTTTTTT.

This clonotype came up a few times. The J gene is TRBJ2-7, the V gene TRBV4-1, with D unclear. The germline V and J ends were trimmed by 3 bases and 2 bases, with 14 bases remaining between them. The germline gives CDR1 MGHRA, CDR2 YSYEKL. The CDR3 extends over 15 amino acids. CDR3 region: CASSQITGPTYEQYF. For the CDR3, the DNA is TGCGCCAGCAGCCAGATAACCGGGCCCACCTACGAGCAGTACTTC.

In this sample, this clonotype turned up a few times. The chain is built from TRBV5-1 and TRBJ1-2; D gene ambiguous. The germline V gene has CDR1 SGHRS and CDR2 YFSETQ. Trimming took off 1 base at V and 3 bases at J, with 7 bases between the two ends. This CDR3 has 13 amino acids. CDR3 DNA: TGCGCCAGCAGCTTGTCTATAGACTATGGCTACACCTTC. Its translation is CASSLSIDYGYTF.

This clonotype came up many times. The gene calls are TRBV5-5 and TRBJ1-5; weak D call: TRBD1 (5 bases). Germline V gives CDR1 SGHKS, CDR2 YYEKEE (reference sequence). The ends were cut back, 3 bases at V and 1 base at J, with 14 bases in the middle. The CDR3 loop spans 16 amino acids. The CDR3 bases are TGTGCCAGCAGCTCCCTCCCCGGGGACAGCAATCAGCCCCAGCATTTT. This translates into CASSSLPGDSNQPQHF.

This clonotype was seen only a few times. The chain employs TRBV7-8 and TRBJ2-5, with 7 bases identical to TRBD2. The V gene end was trimmed by 5 bases and the J gene end by 1 base; junction bases not matched to a gene: 10. Germline CDR1 reads SGHVS; CDR2 reads FQNEAQ. This CDR3 comprises 16 residues. The CDR3 nucleotides read TGTGCCAGCAGCCTCCAGCGGGGCCGCCCCCAAGAGACCCAGTACTTC. This codes for CASSLQRGRPQETQYF. The complete variable domain, with remaining parts taken from reference TRBV7-8 and TRBJ2-5, reads GAGVSQSPRYKVAKRGQDVALRCDPISGHVSLFWYQQALGQGPEFLTYFQNEAQLDKSGLPSDRFFAERPEGSVSTLKIQRTQQEDSAVYLCASSLQRGRPQETQYFGPGTRLLVL.

The CDR3 nucleotides are TGCGCCAGCAGCGTGGCGGGGTTGGCTTCCTATGGCTACACCTTC. This encodes CASSVAGLASYGYTF. The chain is built from TRBV5-1 and TRBJ1-2; D remains ambiguous. The V and J ends lost 4 bases and 4 bases respectively, with 17 bases between them. The CDR3 loop spans 15 amino acids. Germline CDR1 reads SGHRS; CDR2 reads YFSETQ.

This clonotype was seen more than once but under ten times. The chain has TRBV18 and TRBJ2-7; tentative D call: TRBD1 (5 bases). Looked up from germline, CDR1 is KGHSH and CDR2 is LQKENI. The CDR3 contains 16 residues. V shed 2 bases and J shed 2 bases, with 16 bases lying between them. This chain's CDR3 is CASSPFEAGRTYEQYF. The DNA for the CDR3 is TGTGCCAGCTCACCATTTGAGGCAGGGCGGACCTACGAGCAGTACTTC.

CDR3 in amino acids: CSASKGRNYGYTF. DNA of the CDR3: TGCAGTGCTAGTAAGGGGAGAAACTATGGCTACACCTTC. This sequence joins TRBV20-1 and TRBJ1-2, with D tentatively TRBD1 (5 bases). There are 13 residues in the CDR3. V was cut by 3 bases and J by 2 bases, with 10 bases left in between. The germline CDR1 and CDR2 sequences are DFQATT and SNEGSKA (reference sequence).

This clonotype has at least ten counts. The gene calls are TRBV3-1 and TRBJ2-1; D perhaps matches TRBD2 (6 bases). The V end lost 0 bases, the J end lost 4 bases, and 7 bases lay between the germline ends. This CDR3 spans 14 amino acids. Germline V gene sequence: CDR1 LGHDT, CDR2 YNNKEL (reference sequence). CDR3 sequence: CASSQEGLYNEQFF. CDR3 coding DNA: TGTGCCAGCAGCCAAGAAGGACTATACAATGAGCAGTTCTTC.

This clonotype was seen a handful of times. The rearrangement joins TRBV7-9 to TRBJ2-2; D is perhaps TRBD2 (6 bases). This CDR3 is built from 15 residues. V lost 1 base and J 3 bases, leaving 9 bases between the germline ends. Germline V gene data show CDR1 as SEHNR and CDR2 as FQNEAQ (reference sequence). The CDR3 loop is CASSLGGTYTGELFF. CDR3 in DNA: TGTGCCAGCAGCTTAGGCGGGACCTACACCGGGGAGCTGTTTTTT.